The clone carrying this TCR beta chain was recorded at least ten times. Time point described: sample taken at primary tumor resection. The authors sequenced whole RNA from tumor, nontumor lung or frozen PBMC without sorting. TCRdb reanalysed the 5' RACE reads using MiXCR and keeps one entry per CDR3 protein. This table has 40,000 to 45,000 distinct CDR3 sequences, around 6.5% appearing once. This sample was taken from a study of spatial heterogeneity in lung cancer. The CDR3 extends over 17 amino acids. Germline CDR1 MDHEN, CDR2 SYDVKM. Trimming took 5 bases from V and 4 from J, leaving 22 bases between them.

This sample comprised PBMCs, obtained at surgery. The sequence derives from a female donor with early-stage non-small cell lung cancer. The V and J genes are TRBV28 and TRBJ2-3; either TRBD1 or TRBD2 may fit D (6 bases each). The CDR3 reads CASSPPLTGTGADTQYF. The CDR3 DNA sequence: TGTGCCAGCAGTCCACCCCTAACAGGGACGGGGGCAGATACGCAGTATTTT.